The present T cell receptor (beta chain) was sequenced within a study of T cell responses to AZD1222 COVID-19 vaccine. General study points: Once two AZD1222 doses were given, Spike-specific TCR breadth and depth went up. Spike-wide coverage was observed for vaccine-associated CD4 TCRs, with dominant responses at 160-218 and 743-854. The donors showed a predominance of white British ancestry and of females, with possible underestimation of clonal diversity. Researchers took repertoire samples only after the peak T cell response had come.

From germline, CDR1 is MNHEY and CDR2 SVGAGI. Trimming pared 2 bases from V and 0 bases from J, leaving 6 bases between. The CDR3 covers 14 residues. In the case of this clone: The target antigen is unknown.

Sequencing used immunoSEQ multiplex PCR; TCRdb keeps in-frame clones, though not all of them. Altogether 95,000 or so clones are present, roughly nine tenths being singletons, with the ten largest covering about 2.6%. The sequences come from peripheral blood, collected on day 0 of MenACWY control vaccination. The rearrangement links TRBV6-5 to TRBJ2-3; no reliable D call. The receptor was derived from an adult in good health. CDR3 region: CASSYRFSTDTQYF. The CDR3 coding sequence is TGTGCCAGCAGTTACCGGTTTAGCACAGATACGCAGTATTTT.